The 27 T cell receptor beta chains presented below share a single source sample, sequenced in a study of identical twins. TCRdb re-called the 5' RACE reads with MiXCR, one entry per CDR3 protein. The repertoire holds under 300,000 distinct CDR3 sequences, with roughly 13% as singletons. The specimen sequenced was memory (CD45RO+) T cells sorted from blood. These receptor sequences come from a woman younger than 35 in good health.

This clonotype was seen a handful of times. The rearrangement uses TRBV12-3 or TRBV12-4 and TRBJ2-1; D gene ambiguous. This CDR3 is built from 11 residues. Trimming cost V 6 bases and J 2 bases, with 2 bases left between them. CDR3 protein: CASRAYNEQFF. CDR3 coding DNA: TGTGCCAGCAGAGCCTACAATGAGCAGTTCTTC.

This clonotype was picked up a small number of times. J is TRBJ1-5 and V is TRBV20-1; D may be TRBD1 (6 bases). The CDR3 covers 14 residues. V lost 6 bases, J lost 1 base, and 13 bases lay in between. From germline, CDR1 is DFQATT and CDR2 SNEGSKA (reference sequence). CDR3: CSAMTGPSNQPQHF. CDR3 bases: TGCAGTGCCATGACAGGACCAAGCAATCAGCCCCAGCATTTT.

This clonotype was seen only a few times. The chain couples TRBV18 to TRBJ2-7; 14 nucleotides line up with TRBD2. Per germline, CDR1 KGHSH and CDR2 LQKENI. Trimming took 6 bases from V and 6 from J; bases not matched to a gene: 7. The CDR3 has 15 amino acids. The CDR3 sequence: CASSLGLAGGIEQYF. CDR3 in DNA: TGTGCCAGCTCCCTCGGACTAGCGGGAGGAATCGAGCAGTACTTC.

With respect to this clonotype: A much more abundant neighbour one base away suggests this may be a read error. The chain carries TRBV12-3 or TRBV12-4 and TRBJ2-2; the D is unclear. The CDR3 runs 15 residues. Trimming left V 0 bases short and J 10 bases short, with 15 bases between. CDR3 nucleotides: TGTGCCAGCAGTTTAGCGCTCGGAAAAGCCGTGGAGCTGTTTTTT. This sequence encodes CASSLALGKAVELFF.

A few counts support this clonotype. This chain connects TRBV20-1 to TRBJ2-7; 9 nucleotides agree with TRBD1. Germline V CDR1 and CDR2: DFQATT, SNEGSKA (reference sequence). This CDR3 comprises 13 residues. Trimming took 3 bases from V and 6 from J; bases not matched to a gene: 6. The CDR3 is CSASKGQGFEQYF. DNA for the CDR3: TGCAGTGCTAGTAAGGGACAGGGTTTCGAGCAGTACTTC.

This clonotype was seen a few times. The chain is built from TRBV6-1 and TRBJ1-1; no definite D call. Trimming removed 7 bases from V and 6 bases from J, with 15 bases in between. The CDR3 runs to 13 residues. CDR1 and CDR2 (germline): MNHNS, SASEGT. The CDR3 coding sequence is TGTGCCAGCAACCCCGGAGGGAGTCCTGAAGCTTTCTTT. Its translation: CASNPGGSPEAFF.

CDR3 sequence (DNA): TGTGCCAGCAGTTACTCGGAGTACAATGAGCAGTTCTTC. Translating it yields CASSYSEYNEQFF. This chain uses TRBV6-5 with TRBJ2-1; D call uncertain. The length of the CDR3 is 13 residues. Germline V lookup: CDR1 MNHEY, CDR2 SVGAGI. Trimming removed 0 bases from V and 4 bases from J, with 4 bases in between.

The chain uses TRBV7-6 and TRBJ2-2; 7 bases are shared with TRBD2. This CDR3 spans 15 amino acids. V lost 5 bases and J lost 5; bases outside the gene matches: 8. The germline V gene has CDR1 SGHVS and CDR2 FNYEAQ. CDR3 nucleotide sequence: TGTGCCAGCAGCCCCCAGCGGGGTTTTACCGGGGAGCTGTTTTTT. Its translation is CASSPQRGFTGELFF.

The chain joins TRBV7-2 to TRBJ2-7; D tentatively fits TRBD1 or TRBD2 (5 bases each). This CDR3 region has 17 residues. In germline, CDR1 is SGHTA, CDR2 FQGNSA. V was clipped by 1 base and J by 0 bases, with 16 bases between them. This chain's CDR3 is CASSLVGGRSSSYEQYF. In DNA, the CDR3 is TGTGCCAGCAGCTTAGTTGGGGGACGCTCCTCCTCCTACGAGCAGTACTTC.

The V and J genes are TRBV7-3 and TRBJ2-3; possibly TRBD2 for D (5 bases). Germline CDR1 is SGHTA and CDR2 is FQGTGA. This CDR3 spans 15 amino acids. Trimming shortened V by 3 bases and J by 5 bases, and 15 bases separated the two germline ends. CDR3: CASSFFPEAGDTQYF. CDR3 bases: TGTGCCAGCAGCTTTTTCCCTGAGGCGGGAGATACGCAGTATTTT.

This clonotype was seen a handful of times. This rearrangement joins TRBV3-1 to TRBJ1-1, with D perhaps TRBD1 (5 bases). Trimming removed 5 bases from V and 6 bases from J, with 13 bases in between. The CDR3 runs to 13 residues. CDR1 is LGHDT, CDR2 YNNKEL, per germline (reference sequence). CDR3 coding DNA: TGTGCCAGCAGCTCCCGAGGGGCCTCTGAAGCTTTCTTT. Translated: CASSSRGASEAFF.

The rearrangement joins TRBV6-5 to TRBJ1-5; D is undetermined. The V end was cut by 0 bases, the J end by 7 bases, with 10 bases between. Germline CDR1 and CDR2: MNHEY and SVGAGI. The CDR3 has 14 amino acids. The CDR3 spells CASSYSRGFQPQHF. The CDR3 DNA is TGTGCCAGCAGTTACTCCCGAGGATTCCAGCCCCAGCATTTT.

This clonotype appeared many times. The chain carries TRBV20-1 and TRBJ1-2, with D unclear. From germline, CDR1 is DFQATT and CDR2 SNEGSKA (reference sequence). The CDR3 covers 12 residues. V dropped 3 bases and J dropped 3 bases, with 8 bases sitting between them. CDR3 loop: CSARPGDYGYTF. As DNA, the CDR3 is TGCAGTGCTAGGCCGGGAGACTATGGCTACACCTTC.

About this clonotype: A much larger clone differs by one base, so this may be a read error. The chain uses TRBV20-1 and TRBJ2-3, with D perhaps TRBD1 (5 bases). CDR1 is DFQATT and CDR2 is SNEGSKA in the germline V gene (reference sequence). CDR3 length: 14 amino acids. CDR3 sequence: CSASDSPSTGTQYF. CDR3 DNA sequence: TGCAGTGCTAGCGACAGTCCGAGCACAGGTACGCAGTATTTT.

The CDR3 is CASSLGQGVGQPQHF. The CDR3, as DNA: TGTGCCAGCAGCCTCGGGCAGGGGGTGGGTCAGCCCCAGCATTTT. This chain connects TRBV11-3 to TRBJ1-5; TRBD1 matches 7 bases. This CDR3 is 15 amino acids long. CDR1 SGHNT and CDR2 YENEEA come from the germline V gene. Trimming cost V 5 bases and J 6 bases; bases outside gene matches: 10.

V is TRBV9 and J is TRBJ2-1, with D possibly matching TRBD2 (5 bases). The germline CDR1 and CDR2 sequences are SGDLS and YYNGEE. The CDR3 runs to 14 residues. V lost 1 base, J lost 15 bases, and 20 bases lay in between. The CDR3 region is CASSVSPGITSLFF. CDR3 nucleotides: TGTGCCAGCAGCGTATCTCCCGGGATCACGAGTCTGTTCTTC.

J is TRBJ1-1 and V is TRBV21-1. TRBV21-1 is a documented pseudogene. The CDR3 is made up of 15 amino acids. CDR3 in DNA: TGTGCCAGCAGCAAAGGGTCTCAGAGGAACACTGAAGCTTTCTTT. Translating gives CASSKGSQRNTEAFF.

This CDR3 is CSVEVLPYEQYF. In nucleotides, the CDR3 is TGCAGCGTTGAAGTACTTCCCTACGAGCAGTACTTC. This rearrangement joins TRBV29-1 to TRBJ2-7; no reliable D call. Germline V lookup: CDR1 SQVTM, CDR2 ANQGSEA. The CDR3 extends over 12 amino acids. Deletions cut 1 base from V and 2 bases from J, with 6 bases between.

This clonotype has ten or more counts. V usage is TRBV6-2 or TRBV6-3 and J usage is TRBJ1-1, with unresolved D. CDR3 length: 14 amino acids. Trimming shortened V by 7 bases and J by 2 bases, and 14 bases separated the two germline ends. The V gene's germline CDR1 is MNHEY and CDR2 SVGEGT. The CDR3 sequence: CASTSGGFNTEAFF. The CDR3 coding sequence is TGTGCCAGCACCTCTGGAGGTTTCAACACTGAAGCTTTCTTT.

The rearrangement links TRBV9 to TRBJ2-7, with D possibly matching TRBD1 (6 bases). Trimming took 2 bases from V and 1 from J, leaving 7 bases between them. Germline V gene data show CDR1 as SGDLS and CDR2 as YYNGEE. This CDR3 region has 13 residues. The CDR3 DNA reads TGTGCCAGCAGCGTCGGACAGTCCTACGAGCAGTACTTC. This gives the protein CASSVGQSYEQYF.

This clonotype was found a few times. V usage is TRBV7-9 and J usage is TRBJ1-6, with D perhaps matching TRBD1 (5 bases). Germline V CDR1 and CDR2: SEHNR, FQNEAQ (reference sequence). V shed 5 bases and J shed 6 bases, with 14 bases lying between them. The CDR3 totals 15 residues. DNA of the CDR3: TGTGCCAGCAGCCGCCCGGGACCGCTTAATTCACCCCTCCACTTT. Protein sequence: CASSRPGPLNSPLHF.

A remark on this clonotype: As the CDR3 is not closed by the conserved phenylalanine or tryptophan, this likely results from a read error. The chain combines TRBV6-1 with TRBJ2-3, with D maybe TRBD1 (5 bases). This CDR3 contains 13 residues. Germline assignment: CDR1 MNHNS and CDR2 SASEGT. Deletions cut 4 bases from V and 1 base from J, with 6 bases between. CDR3 in DNA: TGTGCCAGCAGTGTGACAGGCACAGATACGCAGTATTTA. Translation gives CASSVTGTDTQYL.

There are a few counts of this clonotype. J is TRBJ2-1 and V is TRBV20-1; 10 bases are shared with TRBD2. CDR1 is DFQATT and CDR2 is SNEGSKA in the germline V gene (reference sequence). V trimming: 5 bases; J trimming: 7 bases; junction bases outside the gene matches: 8. The CDR3 totals 14 residues. CDR3 sequence reads: CSAQASGRVNEQFF. The CDR3 DNA follows: TGCAGTGCTCAGGCTAGCGGGAGAGTGAATGAGCAGTTCTTC.

This clonotype appeared many times. The genes are TRBV12-3 or TRBV12-4 and TRBJ1-4; D might be TRBD1 (6 bases). There are 14 residues in the CDR3. Trimming left V 5 bases short and J 8 bases short, with 15 bases between. For the CDR3, the DNA is TGTGCCAGCAGTCAATCTCAGGGGAGAGAAAAACTGTTTTTT. It yields the protein CASSQSQGREKLFF.

The chain has TRBV11-1 and TRBJ2-3, with 12 bases fitting TRBD1. This CDR3 comprises 16 residues. CDR1 and CDR2 from the germline V gene are SGHAT and FQDESV (reference sequence). V was clipped by 5 bases and J by 1 base; unmatched bases: 4. CDR3 coding DNA: TGTGCCAGCAGCCCGCGGGACAGGGGGCGCACAGATACGCAGTATTTT. Translation gives CASSPRDRGRTDTQYF.

The V call is TRBV10-3, the J call TRBJ2-1, with D possibly being TRBD2 (6 bases). Trimming took off 8 bases at V and 8 bases at J, with 22 bases between the two ends. Per the germline V gene, CDR1 is ENHRY and CDR2 is SYGVKD. There are 15 residues in the CDR3. Here the CDR3 DNA reads TGTGCCATCGGAGGGGTCGGGACGAGTGCCCATGAGCAGTTCTTC. Translated: CAIGGVGTSAHEQFF.

This clonotype was seen at least ten times. The chain employs TRBV20-1 and TRBJ2-1; D unresolved. Germline CDR1 DFQATT, CDR2 SNEGSKA (reference sequence). V shed 0 bases and J shed 8 bases, with 5 bases lying between them. This CDR3 region has 11 residues. For the CDR3, the DNA is TGCAGTGCTAGAGATCGGCATGAGCAGTTCTTC. Amino acid sequence: CSARDRHEQFF.